One and the same sample provided the 12 T cell receptor beta chains below, sequenced in a study of T cells in Graves' hyperthyroidism and ophthalmopathy. The source material, RNA transcripts, was used to amplify TCR beta CDR3 regions. The TCR CDR3 first-round RT-PCR relied on the HTBI primer set. MiXCR, applied by TCRdb to the multiplex PCR reads, yields one record per CDR3 protein. This sample has roughly 520,000 distinct CDR3 sequences, with roughly a quarter found just once. Material: blood. The receptors stem from a woman in her 30s with Graves' ophthalmopathy.

This clonotype turned up a few times. V is TRBV6-5 and J is TRBJ2-7, with D hard to call. CDR1 MNHEY and CDR2 SVGAGI come from the germline V gene. The CDR3 is made up of 15 amino acids. Trimming shortened V by 4 bases and J by 3 bases, and 16 bases separated the two germline ends. The CDR3: CASSSPGKELYEQYF. The CDR3 nucleotides read TGTGCCAGCAGTTCGCCTGGGAAGGAACTCTACGAGCAGTACTTC.

This clonotype appeared many times. V gene TRBV6-1 combines with J gene TRBJ1-1; TRBD1 matches 7 bases. Germline V lookup: CDR1 MNHNS, CDR2 SASEGT. J gave up 9 bases and V 6 bases, and 13 bases lay outside the gene matches. CDR3 size: 14 residues. CDR3 loop: CASSQQGRRIKAFF. The CDR3 DNA reads as TGTGCCAGCAGCCAACAGGGGCGCCGTATAAAAGCTTTCTTT.

At least ten counts were recorded for this clonotype. The J gene is TRBJ1-1, the V gene TRBV6-1; weak D call: TRBD1 (5 bases). Germline V gene sequence: CDR1 MNHNS, CDR2 SASEGT. This CDR3 spans 16 amino acids. Trimming removed 5 bases at V and 4 bases at J, with 20 bases between. In DNA, the CDR3 is TGTGCCAGCAGTCAGACCCAACGGCGGGGGTCCACTGAAGCTTTCTTT. This gives the protein CASSQTQRRGSTEAFF.

This clonotype was picked up many times. The V and J genes are TRBV28 and TRBJ1-1, with 7 bases fitting TRBD1. Looked up from germline, CDR1 is MDHEN and CDR2 is SYDVKM. The V gene end was trimmed by 2 bases and the J gene end by 4 bases; junction bases not matched to a gene: 10. The CDR3 covers 16 residues. The CDR3 nucleotides read TGTGCCAGCAGTTTAAATACAGGGGCTGGGAGCACTGAAGCTTTCTTT. This codes for CASSLNTGAGSTEAFF.

This clonotype has a count of ten or more. This may be a read error, as it is one base from a much larger clone. In DNA form, the CDR3 reads TGTGCCAGCAGCTTACAGGCGAACACTGAAGCTTTCTTT. Its translation is CASSLQANTEAFF. The V and J genes are TRBV7-3 and TRBJ1-1; D not resolved. Germline V gene lookup returns CDR1 SGHTA and CDR2 FQGTGA. CDR3 length: 13 amino acids. The V end lost 2 bases, the J end lost 1 base, and 5 bases lay between the germline ends. The full variable domain, rest sourced from reference TRBV7-3 and TRBJ1-1, is GAGVSQTPSNKVTEKGKYVELRCDPISGHTALYWYRQSLGQGPEFLIYFQGTGAADDSGLPNDRFFAVRPEGSVSTLKIQRTERGDSAVYLCASSLQANTEAFFGQGTRLTVV.

This clonotype was found many times. The chain employs TRBV6-5 and TRBJ2-7; the match to TRBD1 covers 7 bases. With 6 bases clipped from V and 5 bases from J, the junction kept 10 bases outside the gene matches. CDR1 is MNHEY, CDR2 SVGAGI, per germline. This CDR3 has 14 residues. The CDR3 spells CASSQNRGRDEQYF. The DNA of the CDR3 is TGTGCCAGCAGCCAAAACAGGGGCAGGGACGAGCAGTACTTC.

The sample holds many counts of this clonotype. The rearrangement uses TRBV30 and TRBJ2-7; the D gene is possibly TRBD1 (6 bases). The CDR3 extends over 13 amino acids. Per germline, CDR1 GTSNPN and CDR2 SVGIG (reference sequence). The ends were cut back, 5 bases at V and 3 bases at J, with 14 bases in the middle. The CDR3 sequence is CAWGSTGIYEQYF. The DNA of the CDR3 is TGTGCCTGGGGTTCCACAGGGATCTACGAGCAGTACTTC.

This clonotype was seen many times. The chain has TRBV29-1 and TRBJ1-2; D is perhaps TRBD1 (5 bases). Trimming took off 0 bases at V and 4 bases at J, with 12 bases between the two ends. The CDR3 has 14 residues. Germline V gene sequence: CDR1 SQVTM, CDR2 ANQGSEA. CDR3 coding DNA: TGCAGCGTTGAAGATCGGGAGGGGCCCTATGGCTACACCTTC. Translating it yields CSVEDREGPYGYTF.

The chain employs TRBV7-6 and TRBJ2-7, with D possibly TRBD2 on 6 matching bases. Between the trimmed V and J ends, which lost 0 bases and 6 bases, there was a span of 15 bases. The germline gives CDR1 SGHVS, CDR2 FNYEAQ. The CDR3 sequence is 15 residues long. The CDR3 loop is CASSLASGTEGEQYF. In nucleotides, the CDR3 is TGTGCCAGCAGCTTAGCTTCAGGGACGGAGGGCGAGCAGTACTTC.

About this clonotype itself: A clone one base away is much larger, so this may be a read error. The genes are TRBV6-1 and TRBJ2-5, with D perhaps matching TRBD1 (5 bases). V gave up 4 bases and J gave up 2 bases, with 8 bases separating them. In germline, CDR1 is MNHNS, CDR2 SASEGT. The CDR3 loop spans 13 amino acids. The CDR3 sequence is CASSGQFQETQYF. The CDR3 DNA follows: TGTGCCAGCAGTGGACAGTTTCAAGAGACCCAGTACTTC.

This clonotype was detected ten times or more. The chain employs TRBV6-1 and TRBJ1-1; TRBD1 might be the D (6 bases). V lost 7 bases and J 6 bases, leaving 18 bases between the germline ends. The germline V gene encodes CDR1 MNHNS and CDR2 SASEGT. This CDR3 has 14 amino acids. The CDR3 sequence: CASTPGGPLPEAFF. DNA of the CDR3: TGTGCCAGCACTCCCGGGGGGCCGCTACCTGAAGCTTTCTTT.

The rearrangement joins TRBV18 to TRBJ2-5; D uncertain. Trimming pared 3 bases from V and 5 bases from J, leaving 10 bases between. The CDR3 has 13 residues. Per germline, CDR1 KGHSH and CDR2 LQKENI. DNA for the CDR3: TGTGCCAGCTCACCGCCTCCATGGGAGACCCAGTACTTC. Amino acids: CASSPPPWETQYF. Variable domain in full (rest from reference TRBV18 and TRBJ2-5): NAGVMQNPRHLVRRRGQEARLRCSPMKGHSHVYWYRQLPEEGLKFMVYLQKENIIDESGMPKERFSAEFPKEGPSILRIQQVVRGDSAAYFCASSPPPWETQYFGPGTRLLVL.